This T cell receptor (beta chain) is drawn from a study of cytotoxic CD8 clonotypes in ibrutinib-treated CLL. The study, taken as a whole, reports: Clonality was higher at ibrutinib response and returned toward baseline at progression.

Comment on this clone: The antigen remains unidentified.

The V gene's germline CDR1 is SGHRS and CDR2 YFSETQ. The CDR3 runs to 16 residues. Data came from immunoSEQ multiplex PCR; TCRdb stores just in-frame clones and leaves some out. The table lists tens of thousands of clones, 55% to 80% of them singletons, with about 13% in the top ten. This sample comprised PBMCs, obtained after 12 months of ibrutinib treatment. This clonotype was obtained from a human donor with chronic lymphocytic leukemia. The genes are TRBV5-1 and TRBJ2-5; TRBD1 is a possible D gene (5 bases). TRBJ2-7 matches the DNA end more closely, so the J call is doubtful. As DNA, the CDR3 is TGCGCCAGCAGCTTGGCCAAGGGGCGAGCCACCTACGAGCAGTACTTC. As protein: CASSLAKGRATYEQYF.